This T cell receptor (beta chain) originates from a study of T cells expressing NK-cell markers. Study context: Obtained from sorted CD3+CD56+NKG2C+, CD3+CD56+NKG2C- and CD3+CD56-NKG2C+ T cells were the TCR beta repertoires. Among eight sequenced donors, seven carried HCMV seropositivity while one was seronegative. Study observations and caveats: The study found these clonotypes also leading the CD3+CD56-NKG2C+ fraction in a few donors.

As regards this clonotype: Its antigen is undetermined.

This CDR3 spans 14 amino acids. Germline CDR1 SQVTM, CDR2 ANQGSEA. 5'RACE template switching with UMIs produced the TCR beta cDNA. TCRdb re-analyzed the 5' RACE reads; it lists each CDR3 protein once, without DNA. This listing includes about 460,000 distinct CDR3 sequences. The chain employs TRBV29-1 and TRBJ1-1; TCRdb lists TRBD1, though no DNA is available to test this call. The clonotype originates from a woman in her forties or fifties in good health. The sample consisted of blood T cells: a sorted CD56 or NKG2C T cell subset, CD4+ or CD8+ T cells, or bulk PBMC T cells (not recorded which). The CDR3 sequence is CSVEEGRLNTEAFF.